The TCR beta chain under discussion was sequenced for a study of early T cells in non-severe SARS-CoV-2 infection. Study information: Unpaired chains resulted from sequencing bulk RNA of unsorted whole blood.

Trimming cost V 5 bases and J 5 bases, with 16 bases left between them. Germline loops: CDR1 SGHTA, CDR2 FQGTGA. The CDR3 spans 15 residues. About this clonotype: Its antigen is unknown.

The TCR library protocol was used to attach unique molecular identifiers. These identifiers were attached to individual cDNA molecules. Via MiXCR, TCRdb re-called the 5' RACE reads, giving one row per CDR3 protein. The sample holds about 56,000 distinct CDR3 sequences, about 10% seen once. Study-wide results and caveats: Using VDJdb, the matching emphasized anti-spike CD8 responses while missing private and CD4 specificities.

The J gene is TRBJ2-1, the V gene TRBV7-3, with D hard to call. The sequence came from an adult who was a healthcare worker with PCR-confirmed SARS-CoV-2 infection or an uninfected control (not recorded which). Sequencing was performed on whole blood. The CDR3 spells CASSRTAQENNEQFF. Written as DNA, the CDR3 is TGTGCCAGCAGCCGTACAGCTCAGGAAAACAATGAGCAGTTCTTC.